The present T cell receptor beta chain was sequenced within a study of blood T cell repertoires in COVID-19. Study summary: Both acute and convalescent COVID-19 samples were obtained from the United States, Italy and Spain. T cells, B-cell-depleted T cells, or PBMCs supplied cDNA or gDNA.

How the authors handled the data: Amplification with reference gene primers provided the estimates of nucleated cell counts. Some clones are missing from TCRdb's copy, which holds only in-frame ones; the method was immunoSEQ multiplex PCR. That table is the source of V, J and clone size, and D and trimming were worked out from the DNA. The sample lists about 190,000 clones; around 80% were seen once. This TCR was sampled from a woman aged 80 or older with active or convalescent COVID-19. Sequencing input: peripheral blood.

This CDR3 reads CASMRGTDYNEQFF. The CDR3, as DNA: TGTGCCAGCATGCGCGGGACAGACTACAATGAGCAGTTCTTC. V gene TRBV2 combines with J gene TRBJ2-1; possibly TRBD1 for D (7 bases). The CDR3 spans 14 residues. Trimming took 7 bases from V and 3 from J, leaving 13 bases between them. Per the germline V gene, CDR1 is SNHLY and CDR2 is FYNNEI.